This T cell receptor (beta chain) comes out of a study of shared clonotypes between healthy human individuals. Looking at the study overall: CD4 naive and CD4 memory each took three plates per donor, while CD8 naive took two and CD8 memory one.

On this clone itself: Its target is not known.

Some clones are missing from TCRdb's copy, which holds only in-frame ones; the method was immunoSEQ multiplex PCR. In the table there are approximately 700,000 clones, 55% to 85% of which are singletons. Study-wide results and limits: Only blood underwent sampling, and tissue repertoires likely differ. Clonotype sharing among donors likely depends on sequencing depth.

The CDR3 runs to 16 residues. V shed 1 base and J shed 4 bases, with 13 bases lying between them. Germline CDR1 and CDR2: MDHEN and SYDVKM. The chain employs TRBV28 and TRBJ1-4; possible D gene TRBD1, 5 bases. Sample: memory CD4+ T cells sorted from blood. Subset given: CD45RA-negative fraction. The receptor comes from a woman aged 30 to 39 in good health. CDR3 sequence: CASSLSGAGNNEKLFF. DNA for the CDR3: TGTGCCAGCAGTTTATCCGGGGCGGGTAATAATGAAAAACTGTTTTTT.